This T cell receptor beta chain was sequenced in a study of control samples from healthy donors and cancer patients. The V end lost 2 bases, the J end lost 1 base, and 14 bases lay between the germline ends. Germline CDR1 SNHLY, CDR2 FYNNEI. The length of the CDR3 is 16 residues. This clone was seen just once. Clones were read by immunoSEQ multiplex PCR, and TCRdb kept only the in-frame ones, dropping some. The sample has about 130,000 clones, 93% seen once; the top ten hold around 1.6%. The receptor's source is a man aged 45-65 years with head and neck cancer. Sequencing was performed on PBMCs. The V and J genes are TRBV2 and TRBJ1-1; D might be TRBD1 (6 bases). The CDR3 region has the DNA TGTGCCAGCAGTGAATCTCAGGGGAGGGGGAACACTGAAGCTTTCTTT. This codes for CASSESQGRGNTEAFF.